A single sample gave rise to the 12 T cell receptor beta chains below, sequenced in a study of PD-L1 blockade in urothelial cancer. This table comes from immunoSEQ multiplex PCR, and its TCRdb copy is limited to in-frame clones, with some not included. The profile shows 100,000 or so clones, approximately 85% of them singletons. This specimen was PBMCs, taken around atezolizumab (anti-PD-L1) treatment. Every receptor here comes from a man in his fifties or sixties with urothelial cancer.

The rearrangement joins TRBV19 to TRBJ1-5, with TRBD1 matching 9 bases. CDR1 is LNHDA, CDR2 SQIVND, per germline (reference sequence). The CDR3 runs 15 residues. Trimming took 5 bases from V and 7 from J; bases not matched to a gene: 9. CDR3 protein: CASSLSGQGGQPQHF. CDR3 sequence (DNA): TGTGCCAGTAGTCTCTCGGGACAGGGAGGACAGCCCCAGCATTTT. Filled out from reference TRBV19 and TRBJ1-5, the complete variable domain reads DGGITQSPKYLFRKEGQNVTLSCEQNLNHDAMYWYRQDPGQGLRLIYYSQIVNDFQKGDIAEGYSVSREKKESFPLTVTSAQKNPTAFYLCASSLSGQGGQPQHFGDGTRLSIL.

V is TRBV10-3 and J is TRBJ2-7, with D unresolved. V shed 0 bases and J shed 0 bases, with 6 bases lying between them. CDR1 ENHRY and CDR2 SYGVKD come from the germline V gene. This CDR3 has 14 amino acids. This CDR3 is CAISESTGSYEQYF. In nucleotides, the CDR3 is TGTGCCATCAGTGAGTCGACGGGCTCCTACGAGCAGTACTTC.

This clone was recorded once. The chain uses TRBV11-2 and TRBJ2-5; the D gene is possibly TRBD2 (6 bases). The CDR3 has 13 residues. Trimming removed 2 bases at V and 5 bases at J, with 9 bases between. Per germline, CDR1 SGHAT and CDR2 FQNNGV. CDR3 bases: TGTGCCAGCAGCTTATTGGAGGGGGAGACCCAGTACTTC. Translated, it gives CASSLLEGETQYF.

The rearrangement links TRBV5-1 to TRBJ1-1; a possible D gene is TRBD1 (6 bases). The CDR3 runs 14 residues. Germline V gives CDR1 SGHRS, CDR2 YFSETQ. V was cut by 4 bases and J by 5 bases, with 15 bases left in between. CDR3 DNA sequence: TGCGCCAGCAGCGTACAGGGTGCTGGTACTGAAGCTTTCTTT. Its protein is CASSVQGAGTEAFF.

This chain joins TRBV6-6 and TRBJ1-1; D gene ambiguous. V was shortened by 0 bases and J by 8 bases, with 13 bases between the two germline ends. Germline lookup yields CDR1 MNHNY and CDR2 SVGAGI (reference sequence). The length of the CDR3 is 14 residues. The CDR3 bases are TGTGCCAGCAGTTACTCGACTACCGGCAGGGAAGCTTTCTTT. It specifies CASSYSTTGREAFF.

The J gene is TRBJ2-5, the V gene TRBV7-8; D uncertain. CDR3 length: 15 amino acids. Germline loops: CDR1 SGHVS, CDR2 FQNEAQ. Trimming cost V 8 bases and J 5 bases, with 21 bases left between them. This CDR3 reads CASHYSRRIGETQYF. The CDR3 coding sequence is TGTGCCAGCCACTACTCGAGGCGGATTGGGGAGACCCAGTACTTC.

The chain combines TRBV30 with TRBJ2-5, with 14 bases aligning to TRBD2. J lost 2 bases, V lost 2 bases, and 4 bases had no gene match. CDR3 length: 16 amino acids. From germline, CDR1 is GTSNPN and CDR2 SVGIG (reference sequence). The CDR3 here is CAWSPGLAGAQETQYF. In DNA, the CDR3 is TGTGCCTGGAGTCCGGGACTAGCGGGAGCGCAAGAGACCCAGTACTTC.

The rearrangement joins TRBV6-6 to TRBJ1-1; possibly TRBD1 for D (6 bases). This CDR3 contains 13 residues. Germline V gives CDR1 MNHNY, CDR2 SVGAGI (reference sequence). Trimming pared 6 bases from V and 1 base from J, leaving 9 bases between. The CDR3 DNA reads TGTGCCAGCAGGATACAGGGGAACACTGAAGCTTTCTTT. Its translation: CASRIQGNTEAFF.

The chain's CDR3 is CAWRGPRAYGYTF. Here the CDR3 DNA reads TGTGCCTGGAGGGGGCCTAGGGCCTATGGCTACACCTTC. V gene TRBV30 combines with J gene TRBJ1-2; D may be TRBD1 (5 bases). V lost 3 bases, J lost 4 bases, and 12 bases lay in between. This CDR3 is 13 amino acids long. Germline V CDR1 and CDR2: GTSNPN, SVGIG (reference sequence).

The chain carries TRBV15 and TRBJ2-7; D possibly corresponds to TRBD2 (5 bases). The CDR3 totals 12 residues. V gave up 3 bases and J gave up 6 bases, with 9 bases separating them. Per the germline V gene, CDR1 is LNHNV and CDR2 is YYDKDF (reference sequence). In DNA form, the CDR3 reads TGTGCCACCAGCAGGCGACGGGGCGAGCAGTACTTC. Its protein is CATSRRRGEQYF.

The gene calls are TRBV27 and TRBJ2-6, with TRBD1 matching 11 bases. With V trimmed by 3 bases and J by 0 bases, 10 bases remained unmatched. There are 20 residues in the CDR3. Germline V gene data show CDR1 as MNHEY and CDR2 as SMNVEV (reference sequence). Written as DNA, the CDR3 is TGTGCCAGCAGTTTTCTCGGACAGGGGGCTTTTTACTCTGGGGCCAACGTCCTGACTTTC. This sequence encodes CASSFLGQGAFYSGANVLTF. Full variable domain (rest looked up from reference TRBV27 and TRBJ2-6): EAQVTQNPRYLITVTGKKLTVTCSQNMNHEYMSWYRQDPGLGLRQIYYSMNVEVTDKGDVPEGYKVSRKEKRNFPLILESPSPNQTSLYFCASSFLGQGAFYSGANVLTFGAGSRLTVL.

The CDR3 DNA follows: TGTGCCAGCAGCCGGACGGGAGAGCGTGGCTACACCTTC. Translation gives CASSRTGERGYTF. This sequence joins TRBV13 and TRBJ1-2; D is uncertain. The germline gives CDR1 PRHDT, CDR2 FYEKMQ (reference sequence). V lost 5 bases and J lost 7, with 14 bases in between. This CDR3 has 13 amino acids.